This T cell receptor (beta chain) originates from a study of Ad26.COV2.S vaccination and SARS-CoV-2 variants. Study information: Intramuscularly, Ad26.COV2.S was given either once or twice, 56 days apart.

CDR1 and CDR2 (germline): LGHNA, YSLEER. This CDR3 has 13 residues. Trimming removed 0 bases from V and 4 bases from J, with 6 bases in between. The treatment: roughly 19 received Ad26.COV2.S at low or high dose, single or two shots; roughly five received placebo; per-sample allocation not given. Following the first vaccine or placebo injection, samples were taken on day 63. In Boston, an adult donor aged 18-55 years took part. Whole-study findings and limits: Non-spike TCR breadth showed similarity between vaccine and placebo recipients. Estimates derived from TCR breadth and depth analyses may have underestimated total T cell responses.

This table comes from immunoSEQ multiplex PCR, and its TCRdb copy is limited to in-frame clones, with some not included. The sample holds about 440,000 clones, 87% seen once. Comment on this clone: Its antigen is still unknown. The same CDR3 can be traced to other DNA sequences in this sample.

This TCR derives from a person between 18 and 59 years old who received the Ad26.COV2.S COVID-19 vaccine or a placebo. The sequences come from peripheral blood, collected in a trial of Ad26.COV2.S vaccine versus placebo. J is TRBJ1-2 and V is TRBV4-3, with D hard to call. CDR3 coding DNA: TGCGCCAGCAGCCAAGATAGAGGCTATGGCTACACCTTC. Translating it yields CASSQDRGYGYTF.